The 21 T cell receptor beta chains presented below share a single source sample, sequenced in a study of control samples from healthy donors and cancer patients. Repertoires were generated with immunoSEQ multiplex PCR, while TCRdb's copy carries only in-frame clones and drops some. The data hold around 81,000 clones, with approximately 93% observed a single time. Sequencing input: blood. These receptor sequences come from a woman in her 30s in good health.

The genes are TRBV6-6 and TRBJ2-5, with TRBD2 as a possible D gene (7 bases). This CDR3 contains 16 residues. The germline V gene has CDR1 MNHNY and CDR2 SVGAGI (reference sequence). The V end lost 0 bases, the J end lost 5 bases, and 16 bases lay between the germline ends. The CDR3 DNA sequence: TGTGCCAGCAGTTACTCGCGCGGCAGGGGAGGGGAGACCCAGTACTTC. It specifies CASSYSRGRGGETQYF.

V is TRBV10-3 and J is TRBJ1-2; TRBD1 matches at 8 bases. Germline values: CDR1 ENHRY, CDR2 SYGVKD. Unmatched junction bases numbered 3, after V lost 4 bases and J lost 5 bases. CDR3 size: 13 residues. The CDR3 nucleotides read TGTGCCATCAGTGCAGGGGGCCGATATGGCTACACCTTC. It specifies CAISAGGRYGYTF.

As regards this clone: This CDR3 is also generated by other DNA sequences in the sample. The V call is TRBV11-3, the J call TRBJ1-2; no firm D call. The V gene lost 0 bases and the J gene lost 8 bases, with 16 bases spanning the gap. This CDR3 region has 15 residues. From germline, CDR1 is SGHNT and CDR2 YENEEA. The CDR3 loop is CASSLDPGSRHGYTF. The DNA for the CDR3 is TGTGCCAGCAGCTTAGATCCGGGATCAAGGCACGGCTACACCTTC.

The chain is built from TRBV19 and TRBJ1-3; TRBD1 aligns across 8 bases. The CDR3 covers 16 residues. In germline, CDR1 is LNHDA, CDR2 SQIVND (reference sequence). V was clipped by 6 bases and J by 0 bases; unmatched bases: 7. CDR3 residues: CASSPRTGYSGNTIYF. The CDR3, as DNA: TGTGCCAGTAGCCCAAGGACAGGGTACTCTGGAAACACCATATATTTT.

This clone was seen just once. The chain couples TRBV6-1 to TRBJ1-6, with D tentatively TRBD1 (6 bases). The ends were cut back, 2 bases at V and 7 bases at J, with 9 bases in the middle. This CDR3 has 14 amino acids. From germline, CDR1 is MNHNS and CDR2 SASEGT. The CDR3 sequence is CASSELQGNSPLHF. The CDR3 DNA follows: TGTGCCAGCAGTGAATTACAGGGCAATTCACCCCTCCACTTT.

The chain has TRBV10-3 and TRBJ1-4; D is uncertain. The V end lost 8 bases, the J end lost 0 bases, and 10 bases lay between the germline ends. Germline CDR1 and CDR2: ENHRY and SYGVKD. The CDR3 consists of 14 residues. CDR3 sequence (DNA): TGTGCCATCCGGGAGGGCACAACTAATGAAAAACTGTTTTTT. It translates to CAIREGTTNEKLFF.

This CDR3 reads CASGGLNSGNTIYF. As DNA, the CDR3 is TGTGCCAGTGGCGGTTTAAACTCTGGAAACACCATATATTTT. The chain has TRBV19 and TRBJ1-3; unclear D gene. V was clipped by 8 bases and J by 0 bases, with 11 bases between them. Germline V gene sequence: CDR1 LNHDA, CDR2 SQIVND (reference sequence). CDR3 length: 14 amino acids.

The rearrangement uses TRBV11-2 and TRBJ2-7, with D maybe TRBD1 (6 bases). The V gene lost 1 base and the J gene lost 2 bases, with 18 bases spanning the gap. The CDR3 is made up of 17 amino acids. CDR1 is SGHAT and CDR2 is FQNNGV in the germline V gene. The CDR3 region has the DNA TGTGCCAGCAGCTTAGTGTCAGGGGCTTTAGTCACCTACGAGCAGTACTTC. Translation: CASSLVSGALVTYEQYF.

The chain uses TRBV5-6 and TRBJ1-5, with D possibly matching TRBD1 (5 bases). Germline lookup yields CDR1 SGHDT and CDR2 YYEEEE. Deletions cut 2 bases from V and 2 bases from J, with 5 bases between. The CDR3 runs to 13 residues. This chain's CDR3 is CASSFRGNQPQHF. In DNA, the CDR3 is TGTGCCAGCAGCTTCAGGGGCAATCAGCCCCAGCATTTT.

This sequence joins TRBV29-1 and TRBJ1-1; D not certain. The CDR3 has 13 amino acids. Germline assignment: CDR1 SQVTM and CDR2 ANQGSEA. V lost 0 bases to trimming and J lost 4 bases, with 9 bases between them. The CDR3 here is CSVEDQGRTEAFF. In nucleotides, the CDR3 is TGCAGCGTTGAAGATCAAGGGCGCACTGAAGCTTTCTTT.

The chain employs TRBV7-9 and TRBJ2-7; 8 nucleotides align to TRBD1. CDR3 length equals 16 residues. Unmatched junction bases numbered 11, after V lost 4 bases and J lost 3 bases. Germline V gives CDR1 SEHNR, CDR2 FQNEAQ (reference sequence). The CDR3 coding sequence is TGTGCCAGCAGCTCAAACCGGGACAGGAATATCTACGAGCAGTACTTC. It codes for CASSSNRDRNIYEQYF.

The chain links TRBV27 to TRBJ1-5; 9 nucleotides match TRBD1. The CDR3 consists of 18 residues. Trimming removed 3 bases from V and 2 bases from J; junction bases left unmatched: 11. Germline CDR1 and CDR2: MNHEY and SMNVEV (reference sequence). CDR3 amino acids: CASSLVPGTGNGNQPQHF. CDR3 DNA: TGTGCCAGCAGTTTGGTCCCGGGGACAGGGAATGGCAATCAGCCCCAGCATTTT.

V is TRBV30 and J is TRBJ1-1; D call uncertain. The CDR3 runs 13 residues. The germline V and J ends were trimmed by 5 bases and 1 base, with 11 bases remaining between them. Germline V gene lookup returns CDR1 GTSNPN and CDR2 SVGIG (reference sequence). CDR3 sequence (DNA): TGTGCCTGGGGGGAAACACAGAACACTGAAGCTTTCTTT. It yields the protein CAWGETQNTEAFF. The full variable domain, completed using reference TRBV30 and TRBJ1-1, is SQTIHQWPATLVQPVGSPLSLECTVEGTSNPNLYWYRQAAGRGLQLLFYSVGIGQISSEVPQNLSASRPQDRQFILSSKKLLLSDSGFYLCAWGETQNTEAFFGQGTRLTVV.

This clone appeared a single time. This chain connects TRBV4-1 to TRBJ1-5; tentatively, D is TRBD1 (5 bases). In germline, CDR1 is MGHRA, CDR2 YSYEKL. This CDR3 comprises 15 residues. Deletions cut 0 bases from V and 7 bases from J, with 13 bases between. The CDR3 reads CASSQEDSLWQPQHF. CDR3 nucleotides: TGCGCCAGCAGCCAAGAAGACAGCTTGTGGCAGCCCCAGCATTTT.

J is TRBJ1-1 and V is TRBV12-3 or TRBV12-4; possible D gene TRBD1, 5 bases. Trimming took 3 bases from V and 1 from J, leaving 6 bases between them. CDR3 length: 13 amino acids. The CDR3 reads CASSLGENTEAFF. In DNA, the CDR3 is TGTGCCAGCAGTTTGGGGGAGAACACTGAAGCTTTCTTT.

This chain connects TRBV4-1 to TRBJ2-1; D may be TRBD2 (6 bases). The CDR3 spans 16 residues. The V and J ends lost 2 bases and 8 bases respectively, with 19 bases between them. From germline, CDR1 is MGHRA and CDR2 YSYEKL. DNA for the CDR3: TGCGCCAGCAGCCAACCTTGGCGGGAAACCGGGGATGAGCAGTTCTTC. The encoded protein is CASSQPWRETGDEQFF.

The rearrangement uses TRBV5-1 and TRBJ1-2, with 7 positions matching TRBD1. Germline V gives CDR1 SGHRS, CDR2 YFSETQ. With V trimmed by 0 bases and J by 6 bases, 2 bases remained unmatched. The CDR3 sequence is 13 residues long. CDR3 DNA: TGCGCCAGCAGCTTGGGGGACAGAAATGGCTACACCTTC. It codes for CASSLGDRNGYTF.

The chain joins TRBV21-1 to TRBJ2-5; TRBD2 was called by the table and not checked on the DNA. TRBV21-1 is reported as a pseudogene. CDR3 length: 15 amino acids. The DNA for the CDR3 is TGTGCCAGCAGTACCATCCAGGAGGGCAAAGAGACCCAGTACTTC. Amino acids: CASSTIQEGKETQYF.

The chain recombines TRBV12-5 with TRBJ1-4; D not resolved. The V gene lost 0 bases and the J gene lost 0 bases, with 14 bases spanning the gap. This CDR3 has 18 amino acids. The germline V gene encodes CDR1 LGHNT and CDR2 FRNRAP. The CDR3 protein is CASGLVFEHIATNEKLFF. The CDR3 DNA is TGTGCTAGTGGTTTGGTATTTGAACACATCGCAACTAATGAAAAACTGTTTTTT.

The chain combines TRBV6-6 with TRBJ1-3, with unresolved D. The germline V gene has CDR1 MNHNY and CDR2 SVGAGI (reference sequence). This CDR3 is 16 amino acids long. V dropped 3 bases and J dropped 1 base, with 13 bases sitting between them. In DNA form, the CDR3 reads TGTGCCAGCAGTTATGTTGAGAGTCTTTCTGGAAACACCATATATTTT. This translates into CASSYVESLSGNTIYF.

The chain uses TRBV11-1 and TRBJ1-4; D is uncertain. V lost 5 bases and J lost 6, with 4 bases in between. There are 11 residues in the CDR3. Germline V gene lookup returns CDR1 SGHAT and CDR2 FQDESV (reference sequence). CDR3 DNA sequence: TGTGCCAGCAGCGGCCATGAAAAACTGTTTTTT. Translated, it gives CASSGHEKLFF.